This record looks at one T cell receptor (beta chain) sequence and its context. Its cognate antigen has yet to be identified. No quality values exist for individual bases; no much larger clone is one base distant. Trimming leaves V shorter by 7 bases and J shorter by 5 bases, with the junction holding 8 bases beyond the gene matches. Including the terminal cysteine and phenylalanine, the CDR3 comprises 14 residues. Of the read, only the CDR3 DNA is kept; its 42 bases are in frame from base 1. CDR1 and CDR2, per the germline V gene, are SGHRS and YFSETQ. This sample stems from a study of OX40 agonist ivuxolimab in advanced cancers. With regard to the full study: Ivuxolimab was a fully human IgG2 agonistic monoclonal antibody targeting the costimulatory receptor OX40 (CD134). Intravenous ivuxolimab was administered to patients every 2 weeks at six dose levels: 0.01, 0.1, 0.3, 1.5, 3 and 10 mg/kg. Of the 50 to 55 patients in dose escalation, some 20 had hepatocellular carcinoma, about 15 had melanoma, 9 had renal cell carcinoma and 9 had head and neck cancer. The dose-escalation cohort was about 83% male with a mean age of approximately 60 years, ranging from roughly 20 to 80. Patients were allowed to have had prior anti-PD-1, anti-PD-L1 or anti-CTLA-4 therapy, and 40% to 45% of the dose-escalation patients had been treated with checkpoint inhibitors. Partial responses were achieved by three dose-escalation patients, of whom one had hepatocellular carcinoma and two had cutaneous melanoma. The purpose of peripheral TCRbeta sequencing was to test whether ivuxolimab changed TCR sequence diversity and led to clonal T-cell expansion. The paper covers the monotherapy dose-escalation part of the phase I ivuxolimab trial, which included N = 52 patients. Overall study outcomes, separate from this receptor: Clonal expansion of both CD4+ and CD8+ blood T cells was observed from baseline to week 6 at doses 0.1 to 3.0 mg/kg. Low levels of normalized T-cell clonal expansion were also seen in some patients who did not respond. After ivuxolimab, more expanded clones were found on average in CD8+ T cells than in CD4+ T cells. Partial responders in the 0.1-3.0 mg/kg groups had among the lowest normalized peripheral clonal expansion, especially among CD8+ T cells. The antigen specificity of the peripheral T cells that underwent clonal expansion was not determined.

The trial excluded patients who had a history of autoimmune disease or were on systemic immunosuppression. Peripheral blood for TCR sequencing was drawn from every dose cohort at baseline, at cycle 4 day 1 and at cycle 7 day 1. The samples were drawn from a first-in-human, open-label, multicenter phase I dose-escalation trial of ivuxolimab. Adults with locally advanced or metastatic head and neck squamous cell, hepatocellular, melanoma or renal cell carcinoma were enrolled in the trial. Before TCR sequencing, CD4+ T cells and CD8+ T cells were sorted from peripheral blood as separate populations. Genomic DNA was extracted from sorted cells for sequencing of the TCRbeta CDR3 region. TCRbeta CDR3 regions were sequenced using the immunoSEQ Assay. Sourced from immuneACCESS, this table was stored by TCRdb with only in-frame sequences that have V and J called. A share of the clones is absent; for the studies checked, an unresolved V gene accounts for under half, and the remainder has no known explanation. Recorded for this sample are around 52,000 clones; 83% of them occurred a single time. 3% to 3.5% of the sample goes to the ten largest clones.

The sequence is built from TRBV5-1 and TRBJ2-2; TRBD1 lines up with 7 middle nucleotides. Sequencing was performed on CD4+ or CD8+ T cells sorted from blood, taken in a trial of the OX40 agonist ivuxolimab. The source of this sequence is an adult with an advanced solid tumor such as melanoma, head and neck, liver or kidney cancer. The sequenced DNA is TGCGCCAGCCGTGGGACAGAGCTTACCGGGGAGCTGTTTTTT. Its coded protein is CASRGTELTGELFF.